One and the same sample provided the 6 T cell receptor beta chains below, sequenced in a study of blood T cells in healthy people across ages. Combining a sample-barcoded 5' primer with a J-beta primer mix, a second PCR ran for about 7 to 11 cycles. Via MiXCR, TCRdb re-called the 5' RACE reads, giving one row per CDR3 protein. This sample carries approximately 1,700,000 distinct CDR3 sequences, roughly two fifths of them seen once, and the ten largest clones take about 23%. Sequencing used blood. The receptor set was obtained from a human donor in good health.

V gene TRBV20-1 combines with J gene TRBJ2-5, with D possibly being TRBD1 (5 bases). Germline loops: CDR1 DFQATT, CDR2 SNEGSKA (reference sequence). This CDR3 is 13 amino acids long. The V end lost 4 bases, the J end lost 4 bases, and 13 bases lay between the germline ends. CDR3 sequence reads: CSAILGVRETQYF. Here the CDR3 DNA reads TGCAGTGCTATCCTAGGGGTGAGAGAGACCCAGTACTTC.

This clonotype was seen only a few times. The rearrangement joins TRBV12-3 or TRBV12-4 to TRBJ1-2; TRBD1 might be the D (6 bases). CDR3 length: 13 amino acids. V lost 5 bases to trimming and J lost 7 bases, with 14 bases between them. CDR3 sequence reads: CASSLRGYSGYTF. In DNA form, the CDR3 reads TGTGCCAGCAGTCTAAGGGGGTACAGTGGCTACACCTTC.

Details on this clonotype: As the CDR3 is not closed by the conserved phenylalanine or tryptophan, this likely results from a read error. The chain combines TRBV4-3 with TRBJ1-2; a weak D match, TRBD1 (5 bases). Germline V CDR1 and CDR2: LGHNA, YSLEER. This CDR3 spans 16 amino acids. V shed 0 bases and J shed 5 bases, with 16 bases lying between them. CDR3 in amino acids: CASSQEPSREPYGYTL. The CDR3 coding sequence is TGCGCCAGCAGCCAAGAACCGTCCAGGGAGCCTTATGGCTACACCCTC.

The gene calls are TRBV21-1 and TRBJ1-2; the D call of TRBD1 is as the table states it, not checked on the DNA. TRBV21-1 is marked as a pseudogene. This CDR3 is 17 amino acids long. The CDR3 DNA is TGTGCCAGCAGCCCAAGGGGCAGTTCACGGACTAACTATGGCTACACCTTC. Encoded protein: CASSPRGSSRTNYGYTF.

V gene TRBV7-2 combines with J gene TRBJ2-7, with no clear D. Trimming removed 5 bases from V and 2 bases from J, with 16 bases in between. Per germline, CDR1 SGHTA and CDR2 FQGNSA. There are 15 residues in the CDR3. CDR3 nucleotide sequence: TGTGCCAGCAGCCCGCAAACCGAACTACCCTACGAGCAGTACTTC. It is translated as CASSPQTELPYEQYF.

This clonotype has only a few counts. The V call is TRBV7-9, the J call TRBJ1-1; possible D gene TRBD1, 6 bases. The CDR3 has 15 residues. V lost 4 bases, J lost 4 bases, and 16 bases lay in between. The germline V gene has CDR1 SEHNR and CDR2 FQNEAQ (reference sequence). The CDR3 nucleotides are TGTGCCAGCAGCTACCTGCGGGGGGCTGGCACTGAAGCTTTCTTT. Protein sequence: CASSYLRGAGTEAFF.